This T cell receptor (beta chain) was retrieved from a study of cytomegalovirus exposure and HLA in healthy donors. Study outcomes and limitations: CMV serostatus stood as the only immune exposure information on hand. The authors later linked a missense DCLRE1C variant to TCR beta V- and J-gene trimming.

On this clone: The antigen remains undetermined.

V was clipped by 1 base and J by 2 bases, with 6 bases between them. Germline V gene sequence: CDR1 SGDLS, CDR2 YYNGEE. This CDR3 comprises 13 residues. Researchers ran the PCR with 60 Vbeta and 13 Jbeta primers. Sequencing was performed with immunoSEQ multiplex PCR; in TCRdb, only in-frame clones are kept and a portion is missing. This table holds a few hundred thousand clones, about nine tenths found once. The source material was PBMCs. The sequence derives from a girl aged 2-9 years in good health and CMV-seronegative. This sequence joins TRBV9 and TRBJ2-5; D remains ambiguous. CDR3 nucleotides: TGTGCCAGCAGCGTACGACTGCAAGAGACCCAGTACTTC. Its translation is CASSVRLQETQYF.